The rows below give T cell receptor beta chains drawn from one sample of a study of cytomegalovirus exposure and HLA in healthy donors. Sequencing was performed with immunoSEQ multiplex PCR; in TCRdb, only in-frame clones are kept and a portion is missing. The top ten hold 15% to 20% of the sample, which has some 110,000 clones, less than 85% seen once. Sequences were obtained from PBMCs. All receptors derive from a man aged 50-60 years in good health and CMV-seropositive. CDR3s include the opening cysteine and the closing phenylalanine or tryptophan. A D gene is named only where the DNA matches it firmly. Clone size is stated in some rows and not others, as once, few, many or a class when expanded.

abundance	d_gene	j_gene	v_gene	CDR3aa	CDR3nt
few	NA	TRBJ2-1	TRBV9	CASSVRISYNEQFF	TGTGCCAGCAGCGTGAGGATTTCCTACAATGAGCAGTTCTTC
NA	TRBD2	TRBJ2-3	TRBV4-1	CASSQGMAGGPRRTDTQYF	TGCGCCAGCAGCCAAGGAATGGCGGGAGGGCCTCGACGCACAGATACGCAGTATTTT
once	TRBD1	TRBJ1-2	TRBV9	CASSGTGVDYGYTF	TGTGCCAGCAGTGGCACAGGGGTGGACTATGGCTACACCTTC
once	NA	TRBJ2-7	TRBV27	CASSLGALNSYEQYF	TGTGCCAGCAGTTTAGGGGCACTGAACTCCTACGAGCAGTACTTC
NA	TRBD2	TRBJ2-7	TRBV5-6	CASSASGNYEQYF	TGTGCCAGCAGCGCCAGCGGGAACTACGAGCAGTACTTC
NA	NA	TRBJ1-1	TRBV18	CASSPLRGEAFF	TGTGCCAGCTCACCACTTAGGGGGGAAGCTTTCTTT
NA	TRBD2	TRBJ2-3	TRBV9	CASSVREGTDTQYF	TGTGCCAGCAGCGTCCGGGAGGGCACAGATACGCAGTATTTT
NA	TRBD1	TRBJ2-3	TRBV4-1	CASSPGGLSDTQYF	TGCGCCAGCAGCCCAGGGGGTCTATCAGATACGCAGTATTTT
NA	NA	TRBJ2-7	TRBV21-1	CASSKPSGRCSYEQYF	TGTGCCAGCAGCAAACCGAGCGGGAGGTGTAGTTACGAGCAGTACTTC
NA	TRBD1	TRBJ1-1	TRBV7-9	CASSGGDRGNTEAFF	TGTGCCAGCAGTGGGGGGGACAGGGGAAATACTGAAGCTTTCTTT
NA	NA	TRBJ2-7	TRBV9	CASSVGGRGSNEQYF	TGTGCCAGCAGCGTAGGGGGTAGGGGGAGCAACGAGCAGTACTTC
few	TRBD1	TRBJ2-5	TRBV18	CASSPTPTGGMETQYF	TGTGCCAGCTCACCGACCCCTACAGGGGGCATGGAGACCCAGTACTTC
few	TRBD1	TRBJ1-4	TRBV5-6	CASSLWDRGHEKLFF	TGTGCCAGCAGCTTGTGGGACAGGGGGCATGAAAAACTGTTTTTT